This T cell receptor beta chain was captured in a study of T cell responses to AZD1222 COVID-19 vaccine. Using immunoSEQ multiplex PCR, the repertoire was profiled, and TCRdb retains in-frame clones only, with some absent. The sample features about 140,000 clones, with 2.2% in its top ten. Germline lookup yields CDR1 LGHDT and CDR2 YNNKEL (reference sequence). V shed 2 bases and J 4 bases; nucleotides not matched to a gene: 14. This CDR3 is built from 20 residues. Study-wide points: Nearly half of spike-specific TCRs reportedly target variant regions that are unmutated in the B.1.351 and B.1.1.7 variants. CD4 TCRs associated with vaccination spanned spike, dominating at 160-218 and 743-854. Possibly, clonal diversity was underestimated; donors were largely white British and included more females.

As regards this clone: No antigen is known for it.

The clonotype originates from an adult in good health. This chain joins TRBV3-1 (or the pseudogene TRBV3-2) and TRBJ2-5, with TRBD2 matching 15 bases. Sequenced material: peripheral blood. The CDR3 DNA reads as TGTGCCAGCAGCCAACCCCTCCCGGGACTAGCGGGGGGCGGGTTAGAGACCCAGTACTTC. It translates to CASSQPLPGLAGGGLETQYF.